This TCR beta chain was identified during a study of blood T cell repertoires in COVID-19. Study context: The analysed material was cDNA or gDNA that came from T cells, B-cell-depleted T cells, or PBMCs.

As originally analysed: The assay estimated nucleated cells by amplifying reference gene primers. Measured with immunoSEQ multiplex PCR; TCRdb has only the in-frame clones, and not every one. The V and J calls and clone size come from that table; D and trimming were worked out from the DNA. The sample consists of around 170,000 clones, approximately 90% of them appearing once. The source is a woman aged 30 to 39 with active or convalescent COVID-19. Material for sequencing was peripheral blood.

The CDR3 DNA sequence: TGTGCCTGGAGTATAGGACAGGGGGCATTCGAGCAGTACTTC. Translated: CAWSIGQGAFEQYF. This chain links TRBV30 with TRBJ2-7, with 11 positions matching TRBD1. Germline loops: CDR1 GTSNPN, CDR2 SVGIG (reference sequence). The CDR3 has 14 residues. V lost 2 bases to trimming and J lost 6 bases; unmatched junction nucleotides: 6. Using reference TRBV30 and TRBJ2-7 for the parts outside the CDR3, the full variable domain is SQTIHQWPATLVQPVGSPLSLECTVEGTSNPNLYWYRQAAGRGLQLLFYSVGIGQISSEVPQNLSASRPQDRQFILSSKKLLLSDSGFYLCAWSIGQGAFEQYFGPGTRLTVT.